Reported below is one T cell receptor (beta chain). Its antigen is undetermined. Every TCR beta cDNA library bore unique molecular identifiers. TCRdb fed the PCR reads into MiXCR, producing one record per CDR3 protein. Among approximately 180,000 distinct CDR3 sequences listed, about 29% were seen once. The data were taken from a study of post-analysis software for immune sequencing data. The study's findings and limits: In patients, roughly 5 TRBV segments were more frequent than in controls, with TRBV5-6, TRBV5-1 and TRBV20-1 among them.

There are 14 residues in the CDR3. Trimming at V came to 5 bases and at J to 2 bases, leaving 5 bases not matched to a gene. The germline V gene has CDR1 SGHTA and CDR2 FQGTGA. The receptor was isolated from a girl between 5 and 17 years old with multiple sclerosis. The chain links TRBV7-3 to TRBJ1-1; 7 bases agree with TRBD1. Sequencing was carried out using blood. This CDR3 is CASSATGANTEAFF. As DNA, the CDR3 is TGTGCCAGCAGCGCAACAGGGGCAAACACTGAAGCTTTCTTT.